These 6 T cell receptor beta chains came from one sample sequenced in a study of graft-versus-host responses after intestinal transplantation. Some clones are missing from TCRdb's copy, which holds only in-frame ones; the method was immunoSEQ multiplex PCR. Among about 120,000 clones listed, roughly 96% were seen once. Their antigens are not known. The sample here was unstimulated CD8+ T cells sorted from spleen or lymph node cells, taken before intestinal transplant. All receptors derive from a human donor who received an intestinal transplant.

The gene calls are TRBV7-9 and TRBJ2-1, with D uncertain. This CDR3 region has 12 residues. Germline V gives CDR1 SEHNR, CDR2 FQNEAQ (reference sequence). Between the trimmed V and J ends, which lost 3 bases and 6 bases, there was a span of 6 bases. The CDR3 DNA reads as TGTGCCAGCAGCTTTAGCACCAATGAGCAGTTCTTC. This codes for CASSFSTNEQFF.

On this clone: Since no conserved phenylalanine or tryptophan closes the CDR3, a read error is the likely cause. The DNA is left out, because the CDR3 cannot be placed on it with certainty; the CDR3 is given as TCRdb lists it. This chain uses TRBV7-8 with TRBJ1-1; the DNA was not compared with TRBD1, the D call given in the table. The CDR3 spans 14 amino acids, including both terminal residues. Germline V gene data show CDR1 as SGHVS and CDR2 as FQNEAQ. CDR3 in amino acids: CASSPERGPRNLNL.

This clone was seen only once. The chain combines TRBV14 with TRBJ1-1, with TRBD1 matching over 7 bases. CDR1 SGHDN and CDR2 FVKESK come from the germline V gene. This CDR3 has 13 amino acids. J lost 7 bases, V lost 6 bases, and 8 bases had no gene match. The CDR3 DNA reads TGTGCCAGCAGTCGACAGGGTGGCGTTGAAGCTTTCTTT. Its translation is CASSRQGGVEAFF.

The chain joins TRBV6-6 to TRBJ2-2, with 7 bases identical to TRBD1. CDR1 and CDR2 (germline): MNHNY, SVGAGI (reference sequence). CDR3 length equals 15 residues. The ends lost 5 bases at V and 7 bases at J; junction bases unmatched: 10. In DNA form, the CDR3 reads TGTGCCAGCAGTCCCCCGACAGGGAAGAACGGGGAGCTGTTTTTT. It encodes CASSPPTGKNGELFF.

This clone was found a few times. The gene calls are TRBV9 and TRBJ1-2; possibly TRBD1 for D (6 bases). Germline loops: CDR1 SGDLS, CDR2 YYNGEE. V was cut by 9 bases and J by 4 bases, with 10 bases left in between. The CDR3 runs 11 residues. The CDR3 protein is CATGGAYGYTF. The DNA of the CDR3 is TGTGCCACGGGGGGGGCCTATGGCTACACCTTC.

The chain recombines TRBV5-1 with TRBJ2-1; the match to TRBD1 covers 10 bases. This CDR3 has 19 residues. J gave up 6 bases and V 4 bases, and 19 bases lay outside the gene matches. Per germline, CDR1 SGHRS and CDR2 YFSETQ. In DNA, the CDR3 is TGCGCCAGCAGCCGAGAGGACAGGGGGTTTTTGGTAAGGTCCAATGAGCAGTTCTTC. Its translation is CASSREDRGFLVRSNEQFF.